The clone carrying this TCR beta chain appeared a single time. Its antigen is not identified. TCRdb analysed the 5' RACE reads with MiXCR anew, one entry per CDR3 protein. The sample carries 150,000 to 200,000 distinct CDR3 sequences, around 8.5% recorded once. This sample was taken from a study of T cells after yellow fever vaccination. V lost 3 bases, J lost 0 bases, and 8 bases lay in between. This CDR3 is built from 14 residues. Germline V gene lookup returns CDR1 SGHTA and CDR2 FQGNSA. Whole-study results and caveats: Abundant contaminating clonotypes from the bulk population could appear in FACS-sorted repertoires.

This chain connects TRBV7-2 to TRBJ1-1; D is unclear. This receptor was taken from a young man who received the YFV17D yellow fever vaccine. Sequencing used CD8+ T cells sorted from PBMCs, obtained 45 days after the yellow fever booster vaccination. CDR3 loop: CASSLGDMNTEAFF. CDR3 DNA sequence: TGTGCCAGCAGCTTGGGAGATATGAACACTGAAGCTTTCTTT.